Below, one T cell receptor beta chain is given with its context. These data come from a study of blood T cell repertoires in COVID-19. In the study overall: Samples of COVID-19 (acute and convalescent) were obtained from the United States, Italy and Spain. The analysed material was cDNA or gDNA that came from T cells, B-cell-depleted T cells, or PBMCs.

Per the authors' pipeline: Amplifying reference gene primers gave estimates of nucleated cell counts. Some clones are missing from TCRdb's copy, which holds only in-frame ones; the method was immunoSEQ multiplex PCR. V and J calls and clone size come straight from that table; D and trimming were deduced from the DNA. The repertoire consists of 110,000 to 150,000 clones, with 85% to 90% occurring once and the leading ten covering approximately 2.8%. The CDR3 sequence is 13 residues long. V shed 3 bases and J 6 bases; nucleotides not matched to a gene: 5. Germline V CDR1 and CDR2: MDHEN, SYDVKM. The receptor comes from a woman aged 55 to 70 with active COVID-19. Sequencing used peripheral blood. The genes are TRBV28 and TRBJ2-7; TRBD1 agrees at 7 bases. Here the CDR3 DNA reads TGTGCCAGCAGTTTCGGGACAGTTTCCGAGCAGTACTTC. Translation gives CASSFGTVSEQYF. The whole variable domain, filled in from reference TRBV28 and TRBJ2-7, reads DVKVTQSSRYLVKRTGEKVFLECVQDMDHENMFWYRQDPGLGLRLIYFSYDVKMKEKGDIPEGYSVSREKKERFSLILESASTNQTSMYLCASSFGTVSEQYFGPGTRLTVT.